Listed below are T cell receptor beta chains from one sample, sequenced in a study of shared clonotypes between healthy human individuals. The data were produced by immunoSEQ multiplex PCR, yet TCRdb's version contains in-frame clones alone and is incomplete. The sample shows over a million clones, under 80% of them seen only once. Sequencing was done on a sample of memory CD4+ T cells sorted from blood. The receptor source for this set is a young man in good health. The CDR3 runs from the conserved cysteine through the conserved F or W. The D gene is left open where the match is weak. Only part of the rows carry a size: once, few, many, or a class if the clone is expanded.

cdr3_aa cdr3_nt j_call v_call d_call clone_size
CASSVAKDNEQFF TGTGCCAGCAGCGTAGCTAAGGACAATGAGCAGTTCTTC TRBJ2-1 TRBV9 - -
CASSEADRRNTGELFF TGTGCCAGCAGTGAAGCGGACAGGAGAAACACCGGGGAGCTGTTTTTT TRBJ2-2 TRBV6-1 TRBD1 -
CAGRGSGETQYF TGTGCCGGGAGGGGATCAGGAGAGACCCAGTACTTC TRBJ2-5 TRBV18 TRBD2 -
CASSQRAFQGEPQHF TGCGCCAGCAGCCAAAGGGCCTTTCAGGGCGAGCCCCAGCATTTT TRBJ1-5 TRBV4-3 - -
CASSVGLNTYEQYF TGTGCCAGCAGCGTAGGGCTTAATACCTACGAGCAGTACTTC TRBJ2-7 TRBV9 - -
CASSFFGGQETQYF TGTGCCAGCAGCTTTTTCGGGGGGCAAGAGACCCAGTACTTC TRBJ2-5 TRBV5-4 TRBD2 -
CASSLRSGGFQETQYF TGTGCCAGCAGCTTGAGGAGCGGGGGATTCCAAGAGACCCAGTACTTC TRBJ2-5 TRBV5-4 TRBD2 -
CATLKGGSLNYGYTF TGTGCCACCCTTAAAGGGGGGTCCCTTAACTATGGCTACACCTTC TRBJ1-2 TRBV28 - -
CASSSGAAGLNQPQHF TGTGCCAGCAGCTCAGGGGCCGCGGGGCTCAATCAGCCCCAGCATTTT TRBJ1-5 TRBV7-2 - -
CASKGPSSYEQYF TGTGCCAGCAAGGGGCCATCCTCCTACGAGCAGTACTTC TRBJ2-7 TRBV6-7 - once
CASSHGQGPYNEQFF TGCGCCAGCAGCCACGGACAGGGTCCCTACAATGAGCAGTTCTTC TRBJ2-1 TRBV5-1 TRBD1 -
CASSSGAGETQYF TGTGCTAGCAGCTCCGGGGCTGGGGAGACCCAGTACTTC TRBJ2-5 TRBV7-7 - -
CAAKASGEETQYF TGTGCCGCCAAGGCTAGCGGGGAAGAGACCCAGTACTTC TRBJ2-5 TRBV2 TRBD2 -
CALDRGGYGYTF TGTGCCTTAGACAGGGGCGGCTATGGCTACACCTTC TRBJ1-2 TRBV30 TRBD1 -
CSAWGGPEQFF TGCAGTGCTTGGGGGGGTCCTGAGCAGTTCTTC TRBJ2-1 TRBV20-1 TRBD2 -
CASSPTLPGELFF TGTGCCAGCAGCCCCACGTTGCCCGGGGAGCTGTTTTTT TRBJ2-2 TRBV7-3 - -
CASSLGVISGNTIYF TGTGCCAGCAGCCTAGGAGTGATCTCTGGAAACACCATATATTTT TRBJ1-3 TRBV28 - few
CASSPQGNRAEAFF TGTGCCAGCAGCCCTCAAGGGAATCGCGCTGAAGCTTTCTTT TRBJ1-1 TRBV7-2 - -
CASSPGRAYEQYF TGTGCCAGCAGCCCCGGGAGAGCCTACGAGCAGTACTTC TRBJ2-7 TRBV11-2 - -
CASSFSGAVDTQYF TGTGCCAGCAGCTTTAGCGGGGCGGTCGATACGCAGTATTTT TRBJ2-3 TRBV7-9 TRBD2 -
CASSLDLGGGVYNEQFF TGTGCCAGCAGCTTAGATCTCGGCGGGGGGGTCTACAATGAGCAGTTCTTC TRBJ2-1 TRBV11-2 TRBD2 -
CASSVAPTGSNEQFF TGTGCCAGCAGCGTAGCCCCTACAGGGAGCAATGAGCAGTTCTTC TRBJ2-1 TRBV9 - -
CASSRAHQGGEQYF TGTGCCAGCAGTCGCGCCCACCAGGGCGGCGAGCAGTACTTC TRBJ2-7 TRBV6-5 - few
CASSVGDQLAYEQYF TGTGCCAGCAGCGTAGGAGACCAGTTGGCCTACGAGCAGTACTTC TRBJ2-7 TRBV9 - -
CASSYNSGSGTGELFF TGTGCTAGCAGCTACAATAGCGGGAGTGGCACCGGGGAGCTGTTTTTT TRBJ2-2 TRBV7-7 TRBD2 -
CASSPPRSVLGYEQYF TGTGCCAGCTCACCACCGCGATCCGTTCTGGGTTACGAGCAGTACTTC TRBJ2-7 TRBV18 - -
CASSASIQETQYF TGTGCCAGTAGTGCCTCGATACAAGAGACCCAGTACTTC TRBJ2-5 TRBV19 - -
CASSLVRRPETQYF TGTGCCAGCAGCTTAGTTAGGAGGCCAGAGACCCAGTACTTC TRBJ2-5 TRBV7-2 - -
CASSLAVAAGYNEQFF TGTGCCAGCAGCTTGGCCGTCGCCGCAGGGTACAATGAGCAGTTCTTC TRBJ2-1 TRBV5-4 - -
CASSVALGRGYTF TGTGCCAGCAGCGTAGCTCTGGGACGTGGCTACACCTTC TRBJ1-2 TRBV9 - -
CASSPPGRTNTEAFF TGTGCCAGCTCACCGCCAGGACGGACGAACACTGAAGCTTTCTTT TRBJ1-1 TRBV18 - -
CASSLEVVRSYEQYF TGTGCCAGCAGCTTAGAGGTGGTCAGATCCTACGAGCAGTACTTC TRBJ2-7 TRBV7-2 - -
CASSSRLGEAFF TGTGCCAGCAGTTCCCGGCTCGGTGAAGCTTTCTTT TRBJ1-1 TRBV6-1 - few
CASRTGTANYGYTF TGTGCCAGCAGGACCGGGACAGCTAACTATGGCTACACCTTC TRBJ1-2 TRBV5-4 TRBD1 -
CASSFREDSEAFF TGTGCCAGCAGTTTCCGGGAAGACAGTGAAGCTTTCTTT TRBJ1-1 TRBV27 - few
CASSLAGTGAYEQYF TGTGCCAGCAGCTTAGCCGGGACAGGGGCTTACGAGCAGTACTTC TRBJ2-7 TRBV11-2 TRBD1 -
CASSYFYGYTF TGTGCCAGCAGTTACTTCTATGGCTACACCTTC TRBJ1-2 TRBV28 - -
CATSRDRGGTEAFF TGTGCCACCAGCAGAGATCGTGGGGGCACTGAAGCTTTCTTT TRBJ1-1 TRBV15 - -
CASSVRVVGTEAFF TGTGCCAGCAGCGTAAGGGTGGTTGGCACTGAAGCTTTCTTT TRBJ1-1 TRBV9 - few
CASSEEAGGIYEQYF TGTGCCAGCAGTGAAGAGGCAGGGGGTATCTACGAGCAGTACTTC TRBJ2-7 TRBV2 TRBD1 -
CASSLDRGWYEQYF TGCGCCAGCAGCTTGGACAGGGGGTGGTACGAGCAGTACTTC TRBJ2-7 TRBV5-1 TRBD1 -
CASSPGINTDTQYF TGCGCCAGCAGCCCGGGCATAAACACAGATACGCAGTATTTT TRBJ2-3 TRBV5-1 - -